This T cell receptor (beta chain) appears in the sequencing data of a study of PD-L1 blockade in urothelial cancer. Study in general: Patients with male sex and bladder-origin urothelial cancer accounted for about 85% of the roughly 29 enrolled. Samples came from 3 weeks, at the second dose, and 6 weeks into treatment. General study results and limits: Greater 3-week expansion of tumor-associated blood clones was recorded for durable-benefit patients.

Time point reported: pretreatment peripheral blood. Disease in patients was locally advanced or metastatic urothelial carcinoma. In regard to this clone: The antigen is undetermined.

TCRdb keeps only in-frame clones here, not all; method: immunoSEQ multiplex PCR. The sample has over 65,000 clones, 85% to 90% seen once. This sequence was found in an older man with urothelial cancer. This material consisted of PBMCs, taken around atezolizumab (anti-PD-L1) treatment.

CDR3: CASSQEGTGANQPQHF. As DNA, the CDR3 is TGCGCCAGCAGCCAAGAGGGGACAGGGGCGAATCAGCCCCAGCATTTT. The rearrangement uses TRBV4-1 and TRBJ1-5; TRBD1 matches at 10 bases. The ends lost 0 bases at V and 4 bases at J; junction bases unmatched: 3. Germline V gene sequence: CDR1 MGHRA, CDR2 YSYEKL. This CDR3 comprises 16 residues.